The rows below give T cell receptor beta chains drawn from one sample of a study of cytomegalovirus exposure and HLA in healthy donors. Clones were sequenced by immunoSEQ multiplex PCR, and TCRdb holds only the in-frame ones, with some missing. The repertoire includes about 140,000 clones, approximately 84% of them detected once, and roughly 27% sits in the top ten. The sample consisted of PBMCs. These TCRs come from a man between 25 and 39 years old in good health and CMV-seropositive. Both conserved end residues are part of each CDR3. The order of the fields is V gene, J gene, clone size, D gene, CDR3 length, CDR3 DNA, CDR3 protein. A D gene is named only where the DNA matches it firmly. Rows may omit the clone size; those that give it use once, few, many or a size class.

v_gene: TRBV5-1; j_gene: TRBJ2-5; abundance: once; d_gene: NA; len: 14; CDR3nt: TGCGCCAGCAGCTCAGGACAGCCCGTAGAGACCCAGTACTTC; CDR3aa: CASSSGQPVETQYF
v_gene: TRBV5-1; j_gene: TRBJ2-1; abundance: NA; d_gene: TRBD2; len: 15; CDR3nt: TGCGCCAGCAGGGGTACTAGCGGGCCTTACAATGAGCAGTTCTTC; CDR3aa: CASRGTSGPYNEQFF
v_gene: TRBV10-1; j_gene: TRBJ2-5; abundance: once; d_gene: TRBD2; len: 13; CDR3nt: TGCGCCAGCCAGCGGGGGGGCGGAGAGACCCAGTACTTC; CDR3aa: CASQRGGGETQYF
v_gene: TRBV7-9; j_gene: TRBJ2-1; abundance: once; d_gene: NA; len: 11; CDR3nt: TGTGCCAGCAGCCCCTTCGATGAGCAGTTCTTC; CDR3aa: CASSPFDEQFF
v_gene: TRBV7-3; j_gene: TRBJ1-2; abundance: few; d_gene: NA; len: 13; CDR3nt: TGTGCCAGCAGCTTAGGTACCAGCTATGGCTACACCTTC; CDR3aa: CASSLGTSYGYTF
v_gene: TRBV2; j_gene: TRBJ1-1; abundance: NA; d_gene: NA; len: 11; CDR3nt: TGTGCCAGCAGTGTCCGGGATCAAGCTTTCTTT; CDR3aa: CASSVRDQAFF
v_gene: TRBV5-1; j_gene: TRBJ1-2; abundance: NA; d_gene: NA; len: 12; CDR3nt: TGCGCCAGCAGCTTGGGGGCCTATGGCTACACCTTC; CDR3aa: CASSLGAYGYTF
v_gene: TRBV5-4; j_gene: TRBJ2-7; abundance: NA; d_gene: NA; len: 14; CDR3nt: TGTGCCAGCAGCTCAAGGGACAACTCCTACGAGCAGTACTTC; CDR3aa: CASSSRDNSYEQYF
v_gene: TRBV7-8; j_gene: TRBJ2-3; abundance: few; d_gene: NA; len: 17; CDR3nt: TGTGCCAGCAGCCCTCGCGTTGGGCTAGCTGGGTCAGATACGCAGTATTTT; CDR3aa: CASSPRVGLAGSDTQYF
v_gene: TRBV19; j_gene: TRBJ1-1; abundance: NA; d_gene: NA; len: 13; CDR3nt: TGTGCCAGTAGAGACAGATTTAACACTGAAGCTTTCTTT; CDR3aa: CASRDRFNTEAFF
v_gene: TRBV29-1; j_gene: TRBJ1-1; abundance: NA; d_gene: NA; len: 13; CDR3nt: TGCAGCGTTCCGAAAGCAGGGAACACTGAAGCTTTCTTT; CDR3aa: CSVPKAGNTEAFF
v_gene: TRBV19; j_gene: TRBJ2-1; abundance: NA; d_gene: NA; len: 14; CDR3nt: TGTGCCAGTAACAAGTGGTTGGCAGGGAATGAGCAGTTCTTC; CDR3aa: CASNKWLAGNEQFF
v_gene: TRBV2; j_gene: TRBJ1-2; abundance: few; d_gene: NA; len: 13; CDR3nt: TGTGCCAGCAGTCGGGAGAACTCCTATGGCTACACCTTC; CDR3aa: CASSRENSYGYTF
v_gene: TRBV10-3; j_gene: TRBJ1-1; abundance: NA; d_gene: NA; len: 14; CDR3nt: TGTGCCATTTCTGAGGTGCGGCTGAACACTGAAGCTTTCTTT; CDR3aa: CAISEVRLNTEAFF
v_gene: TRBV13; j_gene: TRBJ2-1; abundance: NA; d_gene: TRBD1; len: 14; CDR3nt: TGTGCCAGCAGCCGGACAGGGAACATGGGTGAGCAGTTCTTC; CDR3aa: CASSRTGNMGEQFF
v_gene: TRBV29-1; j_gene: TRBJ2-1; abundance: NA; d_gene: TRBD1; len: 15; CDR3nt: TGCAGCGTTGAAGATCGGTGGACAGGGGTGAATGAGCAGTTCTTC; CDR3aa: CSVEDRWTGVNEQFF
v_gene: TRBV25-1; j_gene: TRBJ1-1; abundance: NA; d_gene: TRBD1; len: 15; CDR3nt: TGTGCCAGCAGACGACGGGACAGGGGGCGAACTGAAGCTTTCTTT; CDR3aa: CASRRRDRGRTEAFF
v_gene: TRBV5-1; j_gene: TRBJ2-3; abundance: NA; d_gene: TRBD2; len: 15; CDR3nt: TGCGCCAGCCGACTAGCGGGGGCCCGCACAGATACGCAGTATTTT; CDR3aa: CASRLAGARTDTQYF
v_gene: TRBV14; j_gene: TRBJ2-1; abundance: NA; d_gene: TRBD2; len: 16; CDR3nt: TGTGCCAGCAGCCAGGGTCAGCGGGGGAACATATATGAGCAGTTCTTC; CDR3aa: CASSQGQRGNIYEQFF
v_gene: TRBV9; j_gene: TRBJ2-2; abundance: NA; d_gene: NA; len: 18; CDR3nt: TGTGCCAGCAGCGTAGATCCTCACCGGCAGGGGCTGACCGGGGAGCTGTTTTTT; CDR3aa: CASSVDPHRQGLTGELFF
v_gene: TRBV9; j_gene: TRBJ2-7; abundance: NA; d_gene: TRBD2; len: 15; CDR3nt: TGTGCCAGCAGCGTTAGCGGGACGATCTCCTACGAGCAGTACTTC; CDR3aa: CASSVSGTISYEQYF
v_gene: TRBV5-1; j_gene: TRBJ2-5; abundance: NA; d_gene: NA; len: 14; CDR3nt: TGCGCCAGCAGCTTGGCGGGGAGCCAAGAGACCCAGTACTTC; CDR3aa: CASSLAGSQETQYF
v_gene: TRBV9; j_gene: TRBJ2-2; abundance: NA; d_gene: TRBD2; len: 17; CDR3nt: TGTGCCAGCAGCGTACTTGGTGCGGCGGGGGGGGCCGGGGAGCTGTTTTTT; CDR3aa: CASSVLGAAGGAGELFF
v_gene: TRBV6-1; j_gene: TRBJ1-2; abundance: once; d_gene: NA; len: 17; CDR3nt: TGTGCCAGCAGTGAAAGGGGCAGGCCAAACCGATGGGATGGCTACACCTTC; CDR3aa: CASSERGRPNRWDGYTF
v_gene: TRBV5-1; j_gene: TRBJ1-4; abundance: NA; d_gene: TRBD1; len: 17; CDR3nt: TGCGCCAGCAGCTTGGGGGACACAGGGGTCCCTAATGAAAAACTGTTTTTT; CDR3aa: CASSLGDTGVPNEKLFF
v_gene: TRBV10-2; j_gene: TRBJ1-1; abundance: NA; d_gene: TRBD1; len: 12; CDR3nt: TGCGCCAGCAGCAACAGGGGCCCTGAAGCTTTCTTT; CDR3aa: CASSNRGPEAFF
v_gene: TRBV6-4; j_gene: TRBJ1-5; abundance: NA; d_gene: NA; len: 14; CDR3nt: TGTGCCAGCAACAGGACGGATAGCAATCAGCCCCAGCATTTT; CDR3aa: CASNRTDSNQPQHF
v_gene: TRBV29-1; j_gene: TRBJ2-1; abundance: NA; d_gene: TRBD1; len: 13; CDR3nt: TGCAGCGGGCGGGACAGGCCGGACACTGAGCAGTTCTTC; CDR3aa: CSGRDRPDTEQFF
v_gene: TRBV27; j_gene: TRBJ2-3; abundance: NA; d_gene: NA; len: 16; CDR3nt: TGTGCCAGCAGTTCCCTTGGAGGCCTCGGTGAAGGTACGCAGTATTTT; CDR3aa: CASSSLGGLGEGTQYF
v_gene: TRBV6-1; j_gene: TRBJ2-5; abundance: NA; d_gene: TRBD1; len: 14; CDR3nt: TGTGCCAGCAGTGAGGCAGGGGGCAGGGAGACCCAGTACTTC; CDR3aa: CASSEAGGRETQYF
v_gene: TRBV27; j_gene: TRBJ2-7; abundance: NA; d_gene: TRBD2; len: 16; CDR3nt: TGTGCCAGCAGTCCATCCGCGGGGGGCCACCCCTACGAGCAGTACTTC; CDR3aa: CASSPSAGGHPYEQYF
v_gene: TRBV5-1; j_gene: TRBJ2-1; abundance: NA; d_gene: TRBD2; len: 15; CDR3nt: TGCGCCAGCAGCGGGACTAGCGGGGGGGCCGGTGAGCAGTTCTTC; CDR3aa: CASSGTSGGAGEQFF
v_gene: TRBV6-1; j_gene: TRBJ2-7; abundance: NA; d_gene: TRBD2; len: 13; CDR3nt: TGTGCCAGCAGTGGGGAGGGTGGCTACGAGCAGTACTTC; CDR3aa: CASSGEGGYEQYF
v_gene: TRBV2; j_gene: TRBJ1-5; abundance: NA; d_gene: TRBD1; len: 15; CDR3nt: TGTGCCAGCAGGGCCGGACAGGGGTTTAGTCAGCCCCAGCATTTT; CDR3aa: CASRAGQGFSQPQHF
v_gene: TRBV9; j_gene: TRBJ2-1; abundance: NA; d_gene: NA; len: 15; CDR3nt: TGTGCCAGTGCACTTCAGGGCGGCGCTTACAATGAGCAGTTCTTC; CDR3aa: CASALQGGAYNEQFF
v_gene: TRBV19; j_gene: TRBJ2-7; abundance: NA; d_gene: NA; len: 12; CDR3nt: TGTGCCAGTAGTTCCCAGGGTGACGAGCAGTACTTC; CDR3aa: CASSSQGDEQYF
v_gene: TRBV18; j_gene: TRBJ2-1; abundance: NA; d_gene: NA; len: 15; CDR3nt: TGTGCCAGCTCGCGACCCGGGACAACTAGCAATGAGCAGTTCTTC; CDR3aa: CASSRPGTTSNEQFF
v_gene: TRBV6-6; j_gene: TRBJ1-2; abundance: NA; d_gene: NA; len: 13; CDR3nt: TGTGCCAGCAGTTCGCGTACCCGCTATGGCTACACCTTC; CDR3aa: CASSSRTRYGYTF
v_gene: TRBV14; j_gene: TRBJ2-7; abundance: NA; d_gene: NA; len: 11; CDR3nt: TGTGCCAGCAGCCGGACGGGAGAGCAGTACTTC; CDR3aa: CASSRTGEQYF
v_gene: TRBV19; j_gene: TRBJ1-5; abundance: few; d_gene: NA; len: 14; CDR3nt: TGTGCCAGTAGTATAGCGACACGCAATCAGCCCCAGCATTTT; CDR3aa: CASSIATRNQPQHF
v_gene: TRBV18; j_gene: TRBJ1-3; abundance: NA; d_gene: NA; len: 13; CDR3nt: TGTGCCAGCTCCTCGGGAACAGGAAACACCATATATTTT; CDR3aa: CASSSGTGNTIYF
v_gene: TRBV5-4; j_gene: TRBJ1-2; abundance: many; d_gene: TRBD1; len: 15; CDR3nt: TGTGCCAGCAGCTTGGTCTCGGGACAGGAGTATGGCTACACCTTC; CDR3aa: CASSLVSGQEYGYTF
v_gene: TRBV28; j_gene: TRBJ1-1; abundance: once; d_gene: NA; len: 15; CDR3nt: TGTGCCAGCAGTTTGAAGGGGTACATGAACACTGAAGCTTTCTTT; CDR3aa: CASSLKGYMNTEAFF
v_gene: TRBV7-3; j_gene: TRBJ2-2; abundance: NA; d_gene: TRBD1; len: 15; CDR3nt: TGTGCCAGCAGCTCGAGGACAGGGACAATCGGGGAGCTGTTTTTT; CDR3aa: CASSSRTGTIGELFF
v_gene: TRBV5-1; j_gene: TRBJ1-1; abundance: NA; d_gene: TRBD1; len: 14; CDR3nt: TGCGCCAGCAGCTTGGCTGAGGGGGCCACTGAAGCTTTCTTT; CDR3aa: CASSLAEGATEAFF
v_gene: TRBV2; j_gene: TRBJ2-1; abundance: NA; d_gene: TRBD2; len: 15; CDR3nt: TGTGCCAGCTCGAGCGGGAGGGCAACATACAATGAGCAGTTCTTC; CDR3aa: CASSSGRATYNEQFF
v_gene: TRBV5-4; j_gene: TRBJ1-4; abundance: NA; d_gene: NA; len: 15; CDR3nt: TGTGCCAGCAGCTTGGGTGGACAGAATAATGAAAAACTGTTTTTT; CDR3aa: CASSLGGQNNEKLFF
v_gene: TRBV2; j_gene: TRBJ1-1; abundance: NA; d_gene: TRBD1; len: 13; CDR3nt: TGTGCCAGCAGTTCTGACAGGGCCACTGAAGCTTTCTTT; CDR3aa: CASSSDRATEAFF
v_gene: TRBV27; j_gene: TRBJ2-2; abundance: NA; d_gene: TRBD1; len: 15; CDR3nt: TGTGCCAGCAGTACTGGACAGGTAGACACCGGGGAGCTGTTTTTT; CDR3aa: CASSTGQVDTGELFF
v_gene: TRBV5-1; j_gene: TRBJ1-6; abundance: NA; d_gene: NA; len: 14; CDR3nt: TGCGCCAGCAGCCCTGACGGCGGGACTTCAGCCCTCCACTTT; CDR3aa: CASSPDGGTSALHF
v_gene: TRBV7-9; j_gene: TRBJ1-2; abundance: NA; d_gene: NA; len: 16; CDR3nt: TGTGCCAGCAGCCGTTCACAGTGGGGGACAAAGGGAGGCTACACCTTC; CDR3aa: CASSRSQWGTKGGYTF
v_gene: TRBV9; j_gene: TRBJ2-1; abundance: once; d_gene: TRBD2; len: 16; CDR3nt: TGTGCCAGCAGCGTAGCTCAGGCGGGAGTATACAATGAGCAGTTCTTC; CDR3aa: CASSVAQAGVYNEQFF
v_gene: TRBV5-1; j_gene: TRBJ1-4; abundance: NA; d_gene: TRBD1; len: 14; CDR3nt: TGCGCCAGCAGCGAACAGGGGTTTTTGGAAAAACTGTTTTTT; CDR3aa: CASSEQGFLEKLFF
v_gene: TRBV18; j_gene: TRBJ2-7; abundance: few; d_gene: NA; len: 14; CDR3nt: TGTGCCAGCTCACCACCGGCGGCCTCCTACGAGCAGTACTTC; CDR3aa: CASSPPAASYEQYF
v_gene: TRBV10-2; j_gene: TRBJ1-2; abundance: NA; d_gene: NA; len: 14; CDR3nt: TGCGCCAGCAGTGACGTGAGAACAGGCTATGGCTACACCTTC; CDR3aa: CASSDVRTGYGYTF
v_gene: TRBV6-6; j_gene: TRBJ1-2; abundance: NA; d_gene: TRBD1; len: 13; CDR3nt: TGTGCCAGCAGCTCCCGGGACAGGGCTGGCTACACCTTC; CDR3aa: CASSSRDRAGYTF
v_gene: TRBV30; j_gene: TRBJ1-2; abundance: NA; d_gene: TRBD1; len: 13; CDR3nt: TGTGCCTGGAGCCAGGGGGAAGATGTTGGCTACACCTTC; CDR3aa: CAWSQGEDVGYTF